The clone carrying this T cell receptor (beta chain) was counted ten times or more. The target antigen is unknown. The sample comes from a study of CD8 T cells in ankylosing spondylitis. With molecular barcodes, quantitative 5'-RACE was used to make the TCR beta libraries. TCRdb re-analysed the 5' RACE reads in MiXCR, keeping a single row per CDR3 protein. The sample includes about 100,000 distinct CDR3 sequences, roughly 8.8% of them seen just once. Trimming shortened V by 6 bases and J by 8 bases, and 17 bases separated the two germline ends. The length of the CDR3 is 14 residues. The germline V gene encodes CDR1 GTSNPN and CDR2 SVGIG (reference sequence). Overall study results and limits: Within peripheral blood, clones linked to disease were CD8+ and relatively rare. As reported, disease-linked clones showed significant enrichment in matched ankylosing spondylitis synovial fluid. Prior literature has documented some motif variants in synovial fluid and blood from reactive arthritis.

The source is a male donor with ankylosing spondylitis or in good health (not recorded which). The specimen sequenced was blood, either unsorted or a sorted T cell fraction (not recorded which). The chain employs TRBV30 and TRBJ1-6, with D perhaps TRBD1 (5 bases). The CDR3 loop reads CACSRGGGYSPLHF. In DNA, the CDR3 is TGTGCCTGTTCCCGGGGGGGAGGTTATTCACCCCTCCACTTT.